The 32 T cell receptor beta chains reported below all come from one sample, sequenced in a study of shared clonotypes between healthy human individuals. Some clones are missing from TCRdb's copy, which holds only in-frame ones; the method was immunoSEQ multiplex PCR. This sample carries around 1.5 million clones, 95% to 99% of them seen once, and the ten largest clones take roughly 0.42%. Material for sequencing was naive CD4+ T cells sorted from blood. Described subset: CD45RA+ positively selected. These receptors were obtained from a man in his thirties or forties in good health.

The J gene is TRBJ2-1, the V gene TRBV14; TRBD2 agrees at 7 bases. The germline V gene encodes CDR1 SGHDN and CDR2 FVKESK. The CDR3 totals 16 residues. With V trimmed by 0 bases and J by 10 bases, 12 bases remained unmatched. CDR3 region: CASSQEGTTRTREQFF. The DNA for the CDR3 is TGTGCCAGCAGCCAAGAAGGGACTACTCGTACGCGGGAGCAGTTCTTC. Combining the CDR3 with reference TRBV14 and TRBJ2-1 gives the whole variable domain EAGVTQFPSHSVIEKGQTVTLRCDPISGHDNLYWYRRVMGKEIKFLLHFVKESKQDESGMPNNRFLAERTGGTYSTLKVQPAELEDSGVYFCASSQEGTTRTREQFFGPGTRLTVL.

This chain connects TRBV7-3 to TRBJ2-1, with a weak D call TRBD2 (5 bases). Germline values: CDR1 SGHTA, CDR2 FQGTGA. The V end lost 2 bases, the J end lost 3 bases, and 8 bases lay between the germline ends. The length of the CDR3 is 14 residues. CDR3 loop: CASSLSGFYNEQFF. As DNA, the CDR3 is TGTGCCAGCAGCTTATCGGGATTCTACAATGAGCAGTTCTTC.

The rearrangement joins TRBV15 to TRBJ2-7, with 8 positions matching TRBD2. The germline CDR1 and CDR2 sequences are LNHNV and YYDKDF (reference sequence). The CDR3 totals 21 residues. V lost 0 bases and J lost 1; bases outside the gene matches: 20. CDR3 in amino acids: CATSRDIWRGASSGSSYEQYF. The CDR3 coding sequence is TGTGCCACCAGCAGAGATATATGGAGGGGGGCGTCTAGCGGGTCTTCCTACGAGCAGTACTTC. Looking up the rest from reference TRBV15 and TRBJ2-7 gives the full variable domain: DAMVIQNPRYQVTQFGKPVTLSCSQTLNHNVMYWYQQKSSQAPKLLFHYYDKDFNNEADTPDNFQSRRPNTSFCFLDIRSPGLGDTAMYLCATSRDIWRGASSGSSYEQYFGPGTRLTVT.

The rearrangement links TRBV9 to TRBJ2-7, with a possible D match to TRBD2 (5 bases). V dropped 0 bases and J dropped 7 bases, with 11 bases sitting between them. Germline lookup yields CDR1 SGDLS and CDR2 YYNGEE. The CDR3 is 13 amino acids. In DNA, the CDR3 is TGTGCCAGCAGCGTAGGAGGGCAGAGGGAGCAGTACTTC. Its translation: CASSVGGQREQYF. Full variable domain (remainder filled in from reference TRBV9 and TRBJ2-7): DSGVTQTPKHLITATGQRVTLRCSPRSGDLSVYWYQQSLDQGLQFLIQYYNGEERAKGNILERFSAQQFPDLHSELNLSSLELGDSALYFCASSVGGQREQYFGPGTRLTVT.

The rearrangement uses TRBV19 and TRBJ1-4; TRBD1 matches 7 bases. V shed 3 bases and J 5 bases; nucleotides not matched to a gene: 12. The germline gives CDR1 LNHDA, CDR2 SQIVND (reference sequence). There are 17 residues in the CDR3. The CDR3 nucleotides are TGTGCCAGTAGTATTTCACGGGGACAGCCGAGGAATGAAAAACTGTTTTTT. Translating gives CASSISRGQPRNEKLFF.

The gene calls are TRBV28 and TRBJ1-2, with D maybe TRBD1 (5 bases). Germline lookup yields CDR1 MDHEN and CDR2 SYDVKM. V was pared by 4 bases and J by 4 bases, with 13 bases between. The CDR3 totals 14 residues. As DNA, the CDR3 is TGTGCCAGCAGTTCTCCAGGGTTTGGCTATGGCTACACCTTC. It specifies CASSSPGFGYGYTF.

The rearrangement joins TRBV5-4 to TRBJ2-2; the match to TRBD2 covers 7 bases. The CDR3 totals 15 residues. CDR1 is SGHNT and CDR2 is YYREEE in the germline V gene (reference sequence). The trim removed 4 bases at V and 5 bases at J, leaving 8 bases unmatched. As DNA, the CDR3 is TGTGCCAGCAGCCCCCCCGGAGCGGGGACCGGGGAGCTGTTTTTT. Translation gives CASSPPGAGTGELFF.

The genes are TRBV7-9 and TRBJ2-7; unclear D gene. V lost 7 bases, J lost 5 bases, and 15 bases lay in between. The CDR3 spans 13 residues. The V gene's germline CDR1 is SEHNR and CDR2 FQNEAQ (reference sequence). CDR3 nucleotides: TGTGCCAGCACCACGACATGGCCTAACGAGCAGTACTTC. It translates to CASTTTWPNEQYF.

The chain employs TRBV28 and TRBJ2-3, with TRBD2 as a possible D gene (5 bases). Germline V lookup: CDR1 MDHEN, CDR2 SYDVKM. V was shortened by 2 bases and J by 4 bases, with 10 bases between the two germline ends. CDR3 size: 14 residues. The CDR3 sequence: CASSLQWRADTQYF. The CDR3 nucleotides read TGTGCCAGCAGTTTACAATGGCGGGCAGATACGCAGTATTTT.

The chain has TRBV10-3 and TRBJ1-5; TRBD1 matches at 7 bases. The germline V gene encodes CDR1 ENHRY and CDR2 SYGVKD. The CDR3 sequence is 15 residues long. After removal of 10 bases from V and 3 bases from J, the junction contained 12 bases not matched to a gene. CDR3 in DNA: TGTGCCACCGCAGGGGGGACACTGCTCAATCAGCCCCAGCATTTT. Its translation is CATAGGTLLNQPQHF.

V is TRBV5-5 and J is TRBJ1-2; TRBD1 might be the D (5 bases). In germline, CDR1 is SGHKS, CDR2 YYEKEE (reference sequence). V was pared by 4 bases and J by 2 bases, with 9 bases between. The CDR3 has 13 residues. DNA of the CDR3: TGTGCCAGCAGCCCCGACAGAAACTATGGCTACACCTTC. Amino acids: CASSPDRNYGYTF.

This chain connects TRBV9 to TRBJ2-5, with D possibly matching TRBD2 (5 bases). Germline assignment: CDR1 SGDLS and CDR2 YYNGEE. The length of the CDR3 is 15 residues. Trimming pared 0 bases from V and 9 bases from J, leaving 18 bases between. The CDR3 region has the DNA TGTGCCAGCAGCGTAGATTCGAGCGGCCAGAGGGCCCAGTACTTC. Its translation is CASSVDSSGQRAQYF.

CDR3 region: CASSYDGTGNQPQHF. Here the CDR3 DNA reads TGTGCCAGCAGCTATGATGGGACAGGCAATCAGCCCCAGCATTTT. The chain couples TRBV6-5 to TRBJ1-5; 7 bases line up with TRBD1. The germline V gene encodes CDR1 MNHEY and CDR2 SVGAGI. This CDR3 comprises 15 residues. The V gene end was trimmed by 6 bases and the J gene end by 2 bases; junction bases not matched to a gene: 7.

The V call is TRBV5-1, the J call TRBJ2-2, with TRBD1 matching 8 bases. The CDR3 sequence is 15 residues long. Trimming at V came to 4 bases and at J to 5 bases, leaving 7 bases not matched to a gene. Germline CDR1 is SGHRS and CDR2 is YFSETQ. The CDR3 DNA reads as TGCGCCAGCAGCGAAGACAGGGGTGGAACCGGGGAGCTGTTTTTT. As protein: CASSEDRGGTGELFF.

V is TRBV18 and J is TRBJ2-1; possibly TRBD1 or TRBD2 for D (5 bases each). Trimming removed 0 bases from V and 8 bases from J, with 8 bases in between. CDR1 and CDR2 (germline): KGHSH, LQKENI. The CDR3 is 13 residues long. CDR3 residues: CASSPPGGHEQFF. The CDR3 DNA follows: TGTGCCAGCTCACCACCTGGGGGTCATGAGCAGTTCTTC.

The chain combines TRBV6-6 with TRBJ1-2; D unresolved. From germline, CDR1 is MNHNY and CDR2 SVGAGI (reference sequence). There are 15 residues in the CDR3. Trimming took 2 bases from V and 0 from J, leaving 10 bases between them. DNA for the CDR3: TGTGCCAGCAGTTACAAGGGAGTGACTAACTATGGCTACACCTTC. Residues: CASSYKGVTNYGYTF.

The chain employs TRBV15 and TRBJ2-7; TRBD2 matches at 11 bases. The germline V gene has CDR1 LNHNV and CDR2 YYDKDF (reference sequence). CDR3 length equals 18 residues. V lost 2 bases to trimming and J lost 3 bases; unmatched junction nucleotides: 12. CDR3 bases: TGTGCCACCAGCAGATCACGCAGGGGACTAGCGGACCTCTACGAGCAGTACTTC. Protein sequence: CATSRSRRGLADLYEQYF.

This chain connects TRBV15 to TRBJ1-3; 9 positions match TRBD1. Germline assignment: CDR1 LNHNV and CDR2 YYDKDF (reference sequence). After removal of 3 bases from V and 2 bases from J, the junction contained 5 bases not matched to a gene. This CDR3 contains 16 residues. CDR3 bases: TGTGCCACCAGCAGGGGGAGGACAGGGGCTGGAAACACCATATATTTT. Encoded protein: CATSRGRTGAGNTIYF.

The chain couples TRBV20-1 to TRBJ2-5; D ambiguous. Trimming stripped 6 bases from V and 4 bases from J, with 9 bases between. The CDR3 runs 11 residues. Germline V gene data show CDR1 as DFQATT and CDR2 as SNEGSKA (reference sequence). CDR3 coding DNA: TGCAGTGCAATGGTCGGAGAGACCCAGTACTTC. Translating gives CSAMVGETQYF.

The gene calls are TRBV5-4 and TRBJ2-2, with 14 bases fitting TRBD2. The V gene end was trimmed by 4 bases and the J gene end by 0 bases; junction bases not matched to a gene: 5. This CDR3 is 18 amino acids long. Germline V CDR1 and CDR2: SGHNT, YYREEE (reference sequence). The CDR3 loop is CASSPGLAGDSNTGELFF. In nucleotides, the CDR3 is TGTGCCAGCAGCCCGGGACTAGCGGGGGATTCGAACACCGGGGAGCTGTTTTTT.

The rearrangement links TRBV10-1 to TRBJ1-5; D may be TRBD1 (5 bases). The germline V and J ends were trimmed by 3 bases and 4 bases, with 7 bases remaining between them. CDR1 is WNHNN, CDR2 SYGVQD, per germline (reference sequence). The length of the CDR3 is 13 residues. The DNA for the CDR3 is TGCGCCAGCAGTGACCGGGGGAATCAGCCCCAGCATTTT. Translating gives CASSDRGNQPQHF.

The rearrangement links TRBV7-8 to TRBJ1-2; TRBD1 aligns across 7 bases. The V segment lost 4 bases and the J segment 2 bases; nucleotides outside the gene matches: 7. The germline CDR1 and CDR2 sequences are SGHVS and FQNEAQ. The CDR3 length is 15 residues. The CDR3 here is CASSYHRGGNYGYTF. Here the CDR3 DNA reads TGTGCCAGCAGCTACCACAGGGGAGGGAACTATGGCTACACCTTC.

In its sample, this clone was seen once. V is TRBV11-2 and J is TRBJ2-6, with D unresolved. Trimming removed 5 bases at V and 0 bases at J, with 8 bases between. Germline V gene sequence: CDR1 SGHAT, CDR2 FQNNGV. The CDR3 totals 15 residues. The CDR3 loop is CASSAELSGANVLTF. The CDR3 DNA is TGTGCCAGCAGCGCCGAGCTCTCTGGGGCCAACGTCCTGACTTTC.

This clone was picked up one time. The J gene is TRBJ2-5, the V gene TRBV27; the D gene could be TRBD1 or TRBD2 (6 bases each). From germline, CDR1 is MNHEY and CDR2 SMNVEV (reference sequence). Trimming took 10 bases from V and 5 from J, leaving 14 bases between them. This CDR3 spans 12 amino acids. The CDR3 here is CATRQAGETQYF. CDR3 coding DNA: TGTGCCACCCGACAGGCGGGGGAGACCCAGTACTTC.

This clone has just one count. The J gene is TRBJ2-7, the V gene TRBV11-3; D is possibly TRBD2 (6 bases). This CDR3 region has 13 residues. The V end was cut by 4 bases, the J end by 5 bases, with 12 bases between. Germline V gene lookup returns CDR1 SGHNT and CDR2 YENEEA. The CDR3 spells CASSSGGGDEQYF. The CDR3 DNA reads TGTGCCAGCAGCTCTGGGGGAGGCGACGAGCAGTACTTC.

The genes are TRBV7-6 and TRBJ2-3; D remains ambiguous. The V end was cut by 5 bases, the J end by 8 bases, with 11 bases between. The CDR3 extends over 12 amino acids. The V gene's germline CDR1 is SGHVS and CDR2 FNYEAQ. CDR3: CASSVSYGTQYF. The DNA for the CDR3 is TGTGCCAGCAGCGTATCGTATGGTACGCAGTATTTT.

As regards this clone: Within the sample, other DNA sequences also encode this same CDR3. V and J are TRBV11-2 and TRBJ2-5; no definite D call. Looked up from germline, CDR1 is SGHAT and CDR2 is FQNNGV. The CDR3 totals 12 residues. V lost 3 bases and J lost 5, with 7 bases in between. The CDR3 region is CASSLGRETQYF. For the CDR3, the DNA is TGTGCCAGCAGCTTGGGCCGGGAGACCCAGTACTTC.

The chain recombines TRBV5-1 with TRBJ1-2; D unclear. Germline values: CDR1 SGHRS, CDR2 YFSETQ. There are 15 residues in the CDR3. V lost 2 bases to trimming and J lost 8 bases, with 19 bases between them. CDR3 sequence: CASSFKMNNFAGYTF. CDR3 bases: TGCGCCAGCAGCTTTAAAATGAATAATTTTGCAGGCTACACCTTC.

This chain connects TRBV29-1 to TRBJ2-1; maybe TRBD2 (5 bases). Between the trimmed V and J ends, which lost 7 bases and 5 bases, there was a span of 6 bases. Per germline, CDR1 SQVTM and CDR2 ANQGSEA. The CDR3 is 10 residues long. The CDR3 region is CSAGNNEQFF. As DNA, the CDR3 is TGCAGCGCCGGGAACAATGAGCAGTTCTTC.

This sequence joins TRBV5-1 and TRBJ2-7, with TRBD2 as a possible D gene (5 bases). Trimming took off 3 bases at V and 5 bases at J, with 15 bases between the two ends. This CDR3 is 14 amino acids long. From germline, CDR1 is SGHRS and CDR2 YFSETQ. Here the CDR3 reads CASSSPNRRDEQYF. Here the CDR3 DNA reads TGCGCCAGCAGCTCCCCCAATCGGCGGGACGAGCAGTACTTC.

This rearrangement joins TRBV2 to TRBJ2-7; TRBD1 matches at 8 bases. V shed 8 bases and J 5 bases; nucleotides not matched to a gene: 8. The CDR3 consists of 13 residues. Germline CDR1 and CDR2: SNHLY and FYNNEI. CDR3 in DNA: TGTGCCAGCGATTGGGACAGGATGAACGAGCAGTACTTC. This encodes CASDWDRMNEQYF.

V and J are TRBV6-5 and TRBJ1-1; D call uncertain. The V and J ends lost 8 bases and 9 bases respectively, with 13 bases between them. This CDR3 is built from 11 residues. CDR1 and CDR2 from the germline V gene are MNHEY and SVGAGI. CDR3 protein: CASSSQSQAFF. CDR3 coding DNA: TGTGCCAGCTCCTCTCAATCCCAAGCTTTCTTT.